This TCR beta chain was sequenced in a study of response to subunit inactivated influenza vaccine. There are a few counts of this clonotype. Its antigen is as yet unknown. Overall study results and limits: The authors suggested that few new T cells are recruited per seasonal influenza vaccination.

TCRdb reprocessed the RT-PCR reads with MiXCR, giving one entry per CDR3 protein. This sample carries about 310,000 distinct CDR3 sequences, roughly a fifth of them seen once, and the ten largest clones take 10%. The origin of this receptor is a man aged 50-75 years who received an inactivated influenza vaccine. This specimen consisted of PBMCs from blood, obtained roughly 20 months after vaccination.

This CDR3 reads CASSSRAGGRTMLNTEAFF. The CDR3 DNA is TGTGCCAGCAGCTCAAGGGCGGGGGGGAGAACCATGTTGAACACTGAAGCTTTCTTT. This chain uses TRBV12-3 or TRBV12-4 with TRBJ1-1, with D perhaps matching TRBD1 (5 bases). V lost 6 bases, J lost 0 bases, and 26 bases lay in between. The CDR3 consists of 19 residues.